This T cell receptor (beta chain) was sequenced during a study of PD-L1 blockade in urothelial cancer. Trimming took 5 bases from V and 5 from J; bases not matched to a gene: 4. The CDR3 runs to 13 residues. CDR1 is MNHEY and CDR2 is SVGAGI in the germline V gene. Indicated time point: peripheral blood 6 weeks after treatment start. The table came from immunoSEQ multiplex PCR; TCRdb's copy has only in-frame clones and leaves some out. The table lists more than 90,000 clones, approximately 90% of them singletons. The V and J genes are TRBV6-5 and TRBJ1-2, with 8 nucleotides matching TRBD1. Sequenced material: PBMCs, taken around atezolizumab (anti-PD-L1) treatment. This clonotype originated in a man aged 60 to 69 with urothelial cancer. The CDR3 sequence: CASSPGQEYGYTF. DNA of the CDR3: TGTGCCAGCAGTCCGGGACAGGAGTATGGCTACACCTTC.